This T cell receptor (beta chain) was recovered during a study of T cells in Graves' hyperthyroidism and ophthalmopathy. Study-wide findings and caveats: Also found in blood were most expanded thyroid clonotypes above 0.001.

Regions amplified from RNA transcripts were the TCR beta CDR3 regions. HTBI primers were the set used in a first-round RT-PCR of the TCR CDR3. TCRdb analysed the multiplex PCR reads with MiXCR anew, one entry per CDR3 protein. Counted here are under 65,000 distinct CDR3 sequences, roughly 50% occurring once; the ten biggest clones make up about 3.3%. Exclusion of a patient resulted from uncontrolled infection, other autoimmune disease, pregnancy or lactation. Turning to this clonotype: Its antigen is unidentified. At one boundary the junction diverges from the germline segment, which might be a read error.

The CDR3 runs to 18 residues. Germline V CDR1 and CDR2: SGHDN, FVKESK. Sequenced material: blood. The TCR sequence derives from a woman aged 60-75 years with Graves' ophthalmopathy. The genes are TRBV14 and TRBJ2-6; possibly TRBD1 for D (5 bases). CDR3: CASSQERQGLSGASVLTF. The DNA for the CDR3 is TGTGCAAGCAGCCAGGAGAGGCAGGGCCTCTCTGGGGCCAGCGTCCTGACTTTC.